This TCR beta chain was identified during a study of blood T cell repertoires in COVID-19. The overall study: Samples taken during acute and convalescent COVID-19 were collected in the United States, Italy and Spain. The analysed material was cDNA or gDNA that came from T cells, B-cell-depleted T cells, or PBMCs.

Authors' methods: From reference gene primer amplification, estimates of nucleated cell counts were derived. The data were produced by immunoSEQ multiplex PCR, yet TCRdb's version contains in-frame clones alone and is incomplete. The V and J calls and the clone size are those of that table, but D and trimming were determined from the DNA. This repertoire shows 250,000 to 300,000 clones, 70% to 90% found once; its top ten account for under 15%. What was sequenced was peripheral blood. This sequence originates from a woman aged 55-69 years with acute or convalescent COVID-19.

The CDR3 DNA reads as TGTGCCAGCTCACCCCAGGGGTTTGGTCAGCCCCAGCATTTT. Encoded protein: CASSPQGFGQPQHF. The chain has TRBV18 and TRBJ1-5; maybe TRBD1 (6 bases). Germline-derived CDR1 and CDR2 are KGHSH and LQKENI. V was cut by 3 bases and J by 6 bases, with 12 bases left in between. The CDR3 extends over 14 amino acids.